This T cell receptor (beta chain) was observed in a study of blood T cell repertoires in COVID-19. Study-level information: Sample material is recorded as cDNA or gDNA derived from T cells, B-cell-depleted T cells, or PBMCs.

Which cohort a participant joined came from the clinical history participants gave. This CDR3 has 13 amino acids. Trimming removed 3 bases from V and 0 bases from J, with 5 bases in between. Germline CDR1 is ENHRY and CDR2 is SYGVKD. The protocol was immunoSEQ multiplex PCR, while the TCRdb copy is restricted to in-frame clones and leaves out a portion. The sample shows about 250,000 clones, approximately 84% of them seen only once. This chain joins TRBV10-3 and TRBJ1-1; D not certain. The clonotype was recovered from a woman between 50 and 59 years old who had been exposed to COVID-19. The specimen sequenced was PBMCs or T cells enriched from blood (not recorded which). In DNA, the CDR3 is TGTGCCATCAGTGAAGAGATGAACACTGAAGCTTTCTTT. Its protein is CAISEEMNTEAFF.